These 12 T cell receptor beta chains share one sample of origin, sequenced in a study of T cell responses to AZD1222 COVID-19 vaccine. The table came from immunoSEQ multiplex PCR; TCRdb's copy has only in-frame clones and leaves some out. The repertoire includes almost 70,000 clones, over 80% of them detected once, and 25% sits in the top ten. The specimen was peripheral blood, collected 28 days after the second AZD1222 dose. Every receptor here comes from an adult who received the AZD1222 COVID-19 vaccine.

This chain uses TRBV6-5 with TRBJ2-7, with TRBD2 matching 7 bases. Germline-derived CDR1 and CDR2 are MNHEY and SVGAGI. Trimming at V came to 5 bases and at J to 0 bases, leaving 7 bases not matched to a gene. The CDR3 loop spans 15 amino acids. CDR3 bases: TGTGCCAGCAGTCGCGGGGGTCGACCCTCCTACGAGCAGTACTTC. This sequence encodes CASSRGGRPSYEQYF.

V is TRBV30 and J is TRBJ2-7, with a possible D match to TRBD1 (5 bases). CDR3 length equals 13 residues. Germline CDR1 GTSNPN, CDR2 SVGIG (reference sequence). V dropped 5 bases and J dropped 0 bases, with 11 bases sitting between them. CDR3 nucleotides: TGTGCCTGGGGCAGGGCTTCCTCCTACGAGCAGTACTTC. Residues: CAWGRASSYEQYF.

The V call is TRBV27, the J call TRBJ1-2; D not resolved. The CDR3 runs to 15 residues. The germline CDR1 and CDR2 sequences are MNHEY and SMNVEV (reference sequence). V was trimmed by 5 bases and J by 3 bases, leaving 16 bases between them. The CDR3 loop is CASSPEDRGYYGYTF. The CDR3, as DNA: TGTGCCAGCAGTCCGGAGGACCGAGGGTACTATGGCTACACCTTC.

This chain connects TRBV5-1 to TRBJ2-1, with a possible D match to TRBD1 (5 bases). Germline CDR1 and CDR2: SGHRS and YFSETQ. V lost 4 bases, J lost 0 bases, and 17 bases lay in between. The CDR3 totals 17 residues. In nucleotides, the CDR3 is TGCGCCAGCAGCCCCCAGCCAAGGGGTAGCTCCTACAATGAGCAGTTCTTC. Protein product: CASSPQPRGSSYNEQFF.

The chain uses TRBV18 and TRBJ1-1; 7 positions agree with TRBD1. CDR3 length: 15 amino acids. Germline V gives CDR1 KGHSH, CDR2 LQKENI. The V segment lost 6 bases and the J segment 5 bases; nucleotides outside the gene matches: 12. DNA for the CDR3: TGTGCCAGCTCCCTCAACAGGGGAAGAAGGACTGAAGCTTTCTTT. Residues: CASSLNRGRRTEAFF.

The chain employs TRBV20-1 and TRBJ1-1; D remains ambiguous. The V end was cut by 6 bases, the J end by 7 bases, with 9 bases between. The CDR3 loop spans 10 amino acids. The germline CDR1 and CDR2 sequences are DFQATT and SNEGSKA (reference sequence). CDR3 sequence (DNA): TGCAGTGCAGAATTTGGTGAAGCTTTCTTT. Translated: CSAEFGEAFF.

This chain links TRBV7-2 with TRBJ1-1, with TRBD1 identical over 7 bases. This CDR3 comprises 16 residues. Germline lookup yields CDR1 SGHTA and CDR2 FQGNSA. Trimming removed 5 bases from V and 6 bases from J; junction bases left unmatched: 15. CDR3 protein: CASSLHRNRGESEAFF. CDR3 sequence (DNA): TGTGCCAGCAGCCTACATAGAAACAGGGGTGAGTCTGAAGCTTTCTTT.

V usage is TRBV4-1 and J usage is TRBJ1-1; a weak D match, TRBD1 (6 bases). CDR1 and CDR2 (germline): MGHRA, YSYEKL. Trimming took 4 bases from V and 1 from J, leaving 10 bases between them. The length of the CDR3 is 14 residues. The DNA of the CDR3 is TGCGCCAGCAGCCTCCGGGGACAGAACACTGAAGCTTTCTTT. It encodes CASSLRGQNTEAFF.

This chain uses TRBV27 with TRBJ1-2; no clear D. The germline CDR1 and CDR2 sequences are MNHEY and SMNVEV (reference sequence). V lost 7 bases and J lost 3, with 12 bases in between. The CDR3 consists of 13 residues. CDR3 in amino acids: CASKARAHYGYTF. The CDR3 DNA reads TGTGCCAGCAAGGCGAGGGCGCACTATGGCTACACCTTC.

The CDR3 protein is CASGGTTYQPQHF. The CDR3, as DNA: TGTGCTAGTGGCGGAACGACATATCAGCCCCAGCATTTT. This chain joins TRBV12-5 and TRBJ1-5; D gene unclear. Trimming left V 6 bases short and J 5 bases short, with 11 bases between. This CDR3 has 13 amino acids. Germline values: CDR1 LGHNT, CDR2 FRNRAP.

V is TRBV4-1 and J is TRBJ2-1; D possibly matches TRBD1 or TRBD2 (6 bases each). Trimming removed 1 base at V and 10 bases at J, with 14 bases between. CDR1 MGHRA and CDR2 YSYEKL come from the germline V gene. The length of the CDR3 is 14 residues. In DNA, the CDR3 is TGCGCCAGCAGCCAAGTAGGAGGGGGACGGGAGCAGTTCTTC. Amino acids: CASSQVGGGREQFF.

This chain joins TRBV12-3 or TRBV12-4 and TRBJ2-7, with a possible D match to TRBD1 (6 bases). The CDR3 is made up of 12 amino acids. Trimming removed 4 bases from V and 2 bases from J, with 6 bases in between. The CDR3 coding sequence is TGTGCCAGCAGTTGGGACACCTACGAGCAGTACTTC. It specifies CASSWDTYEQYF.